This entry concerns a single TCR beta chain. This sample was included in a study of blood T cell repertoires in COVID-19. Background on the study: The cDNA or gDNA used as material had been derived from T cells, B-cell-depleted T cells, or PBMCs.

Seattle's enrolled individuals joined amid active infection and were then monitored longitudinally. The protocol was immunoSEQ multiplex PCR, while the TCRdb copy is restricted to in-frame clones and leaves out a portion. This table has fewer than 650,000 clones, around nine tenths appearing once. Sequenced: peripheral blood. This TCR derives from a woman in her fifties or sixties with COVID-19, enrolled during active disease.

The CDR3 DNA is TGTGCCAGCAGTTATTTCGACCGGGACAGCACCGGGGAGCTGTTTTTT. This codes for CASSYFDRDSTGELFF. This chain links TRBV6-5 with TRBJ2-2, with TRBD1 matching 7 bases. Germline V lookup: CDR1 MNHEY, CDR2 SVGAGI. The CDR3 has 16 residues. Losses at the gene ends were 3 bases for V and 4 bases for J; bases not matched to a gene: 8.